The 6 T cell receptor beta chains listed next were all sequenced from one sample in a study of blood T cell repertoires in COVID-19. Here immunoSEQ multiplex PCR was the method, and the copy in TCRdb shows in-frame clones only, minus some. Among tens of thousands of clones listed, around 88% were seen once. What was sequenced was peripheral blood. All receptors come from a man aged 55 to 69 with acute or convalescent COVID-19.

The chain joins TRBV27 to TRBJ2-1, with D possibly TRBD1 on 6 matching bases. The CDR3 has 15 residues. Between the trimmed V and J ends, which lost 0 bases and 3 bases, there was a span of 9 bases. Germline V gene lookup returns CDR1 MNHEY and CDR2 SMNVEV (reference sequence). CDR3 DNA sequence: TGTGCCAGCAGTTTATCAGAGGGGGTCTACAATGAGCAGTTCTTC. Protein sequence: CASSLSEGVYNEQFF.

This chain joins TRBV28 and TRBJ1-2; D is uncertain. The CDR3 has 16 residues. Trimming shortened V by 4 bases and J by 2 bases, and 17 bases separated the two germline ends. CDR1 MDHEN and CDR2 SYDVKM come from the germline V gene. CDR3 sequence: CASSSRPAGGNYGYTF. For the CDR3, the DNA is TGTGCCAGCAGTTCTAGGCCAGCGGGAGGGAACTATGGCTACACCTTC.

The V and J genes are TRBV18 and TRBJ1-2; no definite D call. CDR1 is KGHSH, CDR2 LQKENI, per germline. This CDR3 is built from 13 residues. V was clipped by 3 bases and J by 2 bases, with 7 bases between them. The DNA for the CDR3 is TGTGCCAGCTCACCCCCGGGGAACTATGGCTACACCTTC. As protein: CASSPPGNYGYTF.

The chain links TRBV5-1 to TRBJ1-2, with D unclear. The CDR3 is 14 residues long. Germline values: CDR1 SGHRS, CDR2 YFSETQ. Trimming shortened V by 0 bases and J by 7 bases, and 13 bases separated the two germline ends. CDR3 in amino acids: CASSLAAGNGGYTF. The CDR3 bases are TGCGCCAGCAGCTTGGCGGCAGGAAATGGTGGCTACACCTTC.

The chain couples TRBV18 to TRBJ1-5; 10 bases line up with TRBD1. J gave up 5 bases and V 6 bases, and 4 bases lay outside the gene matches. Germline V CDR1 and CDR2: KGHSH, LQKENI. The CDR3 sequence is 14 residues long. This chain's CDR3 is CASSRTGGDQPQHF. DNA of the CDR3: TGTGCCAGCTCTCGGACAGGGGGGGATCAGCCCCAGCATTTT.

V gene TRBV29-1 combines with J gene TRBJ1-1; a weak D match, TRBD1 (6 bases). The V and J ends lost 7 bases and 1 base respectively, with 13 bases between them. There are 13 residues in the CDR3. Germline CDR1 is SQVTM and CDR2 is ANQGSEA. The CDR3 coding sequence is TGCAGCGCCGACGGACAGACGAACACTGAAGCTTTCTTT. Translation gives CSADGQTNTEAFF.